This record concerns one T cell receptor (beta chain) sequence. The sample is drawn from a study of memory CD4+ T cells and cytomegalovirus serostatus. Methods used by the authors: After removing out-of-frame reads, under 2.5 million distinct TCRbeta sequences remained. The assay was immunoSEQ multiplex PCR, and TCRdb's table has in-frame clones only and misses some. The V and J calls and the clone size are those of that table, but D and trimming were determined from the DNA. The sample has 30,000 to 40,000 clones, around 79% seen once; the top ten hold approximately 5.3%. The CDR3 consists of 14 residues. CDR1 and CDR2 (germline): SNHLY, FYNNEI. Trimming removed 4 bases from V and 0 bases from J, with 7 bases in between. Single viable CD3+CD4+CD8-CD45RO+ cells were sorted as the memory CD4+ T cells.

The sample taken for sequencing was memory CD4+ T cells from blood. The clonotype was recovered from an adult in good health and CMV-seropositive. The V gene is TRBV2, the J gene TRBJ2-1; no clear D gene. The CDR3 sequence is CASSVMASYNEQFF. DNA of the CDR3: TGTGCCAGCAGTGTGATGGCCTCCTACAATGAGCAGTTCTTC.